Listed below are T cell receptor beta chains from one sample, sequenced in a study of control samples from healthy donors and cancer patients. The method was immunoSEQ multiplex PCR; TCRdb's version includes in-frame clones alone and lacks a portion of them. The sample consists of just over 50,000 clones, about 88% of them appearing once. The sample was PBMCs. These receptors came from a man over 45 with head and neck cancer. Both conserved end residues are part of each CDR3. A D gene is named only where the DNA matches it firmly. Clone size is shown for a subset of rows, as once, few, many or a class of expanded clone.

j_call v_call clone_size d_call cdr3_nt cdr3_aa
TRBJ2-1 TRBV6-2/TRBV6-3 . TRBD1 TGTGCCAGCAGTTACTCGAGAACAACGGGACAGGGGCTAGTCGATGAGCAGTTCTTC CASSYSRTTGQGLVDEQFF
TRBJ2-1 TRBV27 . TRBD2 TGTGCCAGCAATCAAGGACTAGCGGGGGACATTTCAAATTACAATGAGCAGTTCTTC CASNQGLAGDISNYNEQFF
TRBJ2-3 TRBV24-1 . TRBD1 TGTGCCACCGCGACAGGGAGTACGGATACGCAGTATTTT CATATGSTDTQYF
TRBJ2-3 TRBV10-3 . . TGTGCCATCCGGGGCGCGTTTAGCACAGATACGCAGTATTTT CAIRGAFSTDTQYF
TRBJ2-3 TRBV6-2/TRBV6-3 . . TGTGCCAGCAGCCCTGATCCCCCTCCCCTCACAGATACGCAGTATTTT CASSPDPPPLTDTQYF
TRBJ2-1 TRBV28 . TRBD1 TGTGCCAGCAGTCAACCGGGACAGGGGGTTAATGAGCAGTTCTTC CASSQPGQGVNEQFF
TRBJ2-5 TRBV5-4 . . TGTGCCAGCAGCTGGGTGGACCAAGAGACCCAGTACTTC CASSWVDQETQYF
TRBJ2-5 TRBV30 . TRBD1 TGTGCCTGGGGGACAGGGGGTGATCAAGAGACCCAGTACTTC CAWGTGGDQETQYF
TRBJ2-7 TRBV19 . TRBD1 TGTGCCAGTTCGAAAAACAACAGGGGTTCCTACGAGCAGTACTTC CASSKNNRGSYEQYF
TRBJ2-1 TRBV7-3 few . TGTGCCAGCAGCTTAACGCGGGACAATGAGCAGTTCTTC CASSLTRDNEQFF
TRBJ1-2 TRBV3-1/TRBV3-2 . TRBD1 TGTGCCAGCAGCCCCCTACCGGGACAGGGACGTATTATCTACACCTTC CASSPLPGQGRIIYTF
TRBJ2-5 TRBV7-9 . . TGTGCCAGCAGCTCTCTGGGGACCCAGTACTTC CASSSLGTQYF
TRBJ1-5 TRBV10-2 . . TGCGCCAGCAGAAAGGGGGGTAGCAATCAGCCCCAGCATTTT CASRKGGSNQPQHF
TRBJ2-3 TRBV29-1 . TRBD2 TGCAGCGTTGAGAAGGGGACTAGCGGGACAGATACGCAGTATTTT CSVEKGTSGTDTQYF
TRBJ1-1 TRBV10-1 . . TGCGCCAGCAGTGAGGCCGGGACCACGTTCTTCTTT CASSEAGTTFFF
TRBJ2-2 TRBV6-5 . . TGTGCCAGCAGTTACGACCCGACCGGGGAGCTGTTTTTT CASSYDPTGELFF
TRBJ2-3 TRBV5-1 . . TGCGCCAGCAGCTTGGCCGGGAGAACAGATACGCAGTATTTT CASSLAGRTDTQYF
TRBJ1-6 TRBV27 . . TGTGCCAGCAGTTCCCGCCCTGGCAGGGGAATGTCCTATAATTCACCCCTCCACTTT CASSSRPGRGMSYNSPLHF